A single sample gave rise to the 19 T cell receptor beta chains below, sequenced in a study of cytomegalovirus exposure and HLA in healthy donors. Here immunoSEQ multiplex PCR was the method, and the copy in TCRdb shows in-frame clones only, minus some. The data contain around 260,000 clones, less than 95% of them singletons. The material sequenced was PBMCs. These receptors were collected from a woman aged 30 to 39 in good health and CMV-seronegative.

The J gene is TRBJ1-2, the V gene TRBV7-9; D is possibly TRBD1 (5 bases). CDR1 is SEHNR and CDR2 is FQNEAQ in the germline V gene (reference sequence). The CDR3 loop spans 16 amino acids. The V gene lost 3 bases and the J gene lost 3 bases, with 17 bases spanning the gap. The CDR3: CASSFGEGVADYGYTF. The DNA of the CDR3 is TGTGCCAGCAGCTTTGGGGAAGGGGTGGCTGACTATGGCTACACCTTC.

The V gene is TRBV7-2, the J gene TRBJ2-7, with 12 bases that match TRBD1. Trimming took 5 bases from V and 4 from J; bases not matched to a gene: 6. Germline V gives CDR1 SGHTA, CDR2 FQGNSA. The CDR3 has 15 residues. DNA for the CDR3: TGTGCCAGCAGCCCGGGGACAGGGGGCTGGTACGAGCAGTACTTC. This gives the protein CASSPGTGGWYEQYF.

V and J are TRBV4-2 and TRBJ2-3; 9 bases map to TRBD1. V trimming: 1 base; J trimming: 1 base; junction bases outside the gene matches: 0. The CDR3 has 15 amino acids. The germline CDR1 and CDR2 sequences are LGHNA and YNFKEQ. CDR3 nucleotides: TGTGCCAGCAGCCAAGGGACAGGGGGCACAGATACGCAGTATTTT. Translated: CASSQGTGGTDTQYF.

The chain joins TRBV6-6 to TRBJ2-7; D is possibly TRBD1 or TRBD2 (5 bases each). This CDR3 region has 14 residues. Trimming left V 2 bases short and J 2 bases short, with 10 bases between. In germline, CDR1 is MNHNY, CDR2 SVGAGI (reference sequence). The CDR3 sequence: CASSYTRDPYEQYF. As DNA, the CDR3 is TGTGCCAGCAGTTACACTCGGGACCCCTACGAGCAGTACTTC.

The chain joins TRBV27 to TRBJ2-5, with TRBD2 as a possible D gene (6 bases). Trimming pared 6 bases from V and 5 bases from J, leaving 16 bases between. Germline CDR1 MNHEY, CDR2 SMNVEV (reference sequence). The CDR3 is made up of 14 amino acids. As DNA, the CDR3 is TGTGCCAGCAGCTACCAGGTTGGAGGGGAGACCCAGTACTTC. It codes for CASSYQVGGETQYF.

The count of this clone is one. This chain connects TRBV15 to TRBJ2-5; D is undetermined. V was clipped by 3 bases and J by 4 bases, with 3 bases between them. This CDR3 comprises 11 residues. The V gene's germline CDR1 is LNHNV and CDR2 YYDKDF (reference sequence). This CDR3 is CATSSRETQYF. The DNA for the CDR3 is TGTGCCACCAGCAGTCGAGAGACCCAGTACTTC.

The chain employs TRBV13 and TRBJ2-7, with 7 bases that match TRBD2. CDR3 length: 15 amino acids. V was clipped by 2 bases and J by 1 base; unmatched bases: 5. Germline lookup yields CDR1 PRHDT and CDR2 FYEKMQ (reference sequence). The CDR3 spells CASSLIPGGSYEQYF. CDR3 DNA sequence: TGTGCCAGCAGCTTAATACCGGGAGGTTCCTACGAGCAGTACTTC.

CDR3 residues: CASSSFTGMGEQYF. In DNA form, the CDR3 reads TGTGCCAGCAGCAGCTTCACAGGGATGGGGGAGCAGTACTTC. The chain carries TRBV11-3 and TRBJ2-7; tentative D call: TRBD1 (6 bases). Trimming took off 5 bases at V and 7 bases at J, with 18 bases between the two ends. The CDR3 covers 14 residues. The germline V gene has CDR1 SGHNT and CDR2 YENEEA.

The chain joins TRBV4-3 to TRBJ2-3; 16 bases agree with TRBD2. The V gene end was trimmed by 0 bases and the J gene end by 2 bases; junction bases not matched to a gene: 2. Per germline, CDR1 LGHNA and CDR2 YSLEER. CDR3 length equals 18 residues. The chain's CDR3 is CASSQEGLAGGPTDTQYF. The CDR3 DNA follows: TGCGCCAGCAGCCAAGAGGGACTAGCGGGAGGGCCCACAGATACGCAGTATTTT.

The V gene is TRBV11-2, the J gene TRBJ2-7; D ambiguous. Germline values: CDR1 SGHAT, CDR2 FQNNGV. V dropped 5 bases and J dropped 3 bases, with 20 bases sitting between them. This CDR3 spans 16 amino acids. The DNA for the CDR3 is TGTGCCAGCAGCCAAGTCGGACGACGGAGTGGCTACGAGCAGTACTTC. It is translated as CASSQVGRRSGYEQYF.

V and J are TRBV30 and TRBJ2-7, with 8 bases fitting TRBD1. The germline CDR1 and CDR2 sequences are GTSNPN and SVGIG (reference sequence). The CDR3 runs 14 residues. Trimming removed 4 bases from V and 7 bases from J; junction bases left unmatched: 12. This CDR3 reads CAWMGDRSVGEQYF. DNA for the CDR3: TGTGCCTGGATGGGGGACAGGTCTGTGGGTGAGCAGTACTTC.

The chain is built from TRBV29-1 and TRBJ2-1, with 7 nucleotides matching TRBD1. Germline CDR1 and CDR2: SQVTM and ANQGSEA. The CDR3 sequence is 13 residues long. The J segment lost 7 bases and the V segment lost 7 bases, leaving 10 bases of the junction unmatched. Written as DNA, the CDR3 is TGCAGCGCTTACCTACAGGGGCAAAATGAGCAGTTCTTC. Translating it yields CSAYLQGQNEQFF.

The rearrangement uses TRBV2 and TRBJ2-5, with TRBD2 as a possible D gene (5 bases). CDR1 is SNHLY and CDR2 is FYNNEI in the germline V gene. The germline V and J ends were trimmed by 7 bases and 4 bases, with 13 bases remaining between them. This CDR3 comprises 13 residues. The CDR3 DNA is TGTGCCAGCACCGGACTTGTAGGAGAGACCCAGTACTTC. Translating it yields CASTGLVGETQYF. The full variable domain, with the rest looked up from reference TRBV2 and TRBJ2-5, is EPEVTQTPSHQVTQMGQEVILRCVPISNHLYFYWYRQILGQKVEFLVSFYNNEISEKSEIFDDQFSVERPDGSNFTLKIRSTKLEDSAMYFCASTGLVGETQYFGPGTRLLVL.

This chain joins TRBV6-6 and TRBJ2-5; D ambiguous. Germline CDR1 MNHNY, CDR2 SVGAGI (reference sequence). Trimming took off 7 bases at V and 1 base at J, with 10 bases between the two ends. The CDR3 runs to 13 residues. The CDR3: CASKSLGQETQYF. The CDR3 nucleotides read TGTGCCAGCAAGTCCCTAGGCCAAGAGACCCAGTACTTC.

The chain couples TRBV27 to TRBJ2-5, with TRBD1 matching 10 bases. J lost 5 bases, V lost 5 bases, and 2 bases had no gene match. The CDR3 consists of 13 residues. Germline CDR1 and CDR2: MNHEY and SMNVEV (reference sequence). CDR3 nucleotide sequence: TGTGCCAGCAGTCCGGGACAGGGGGAGACCCAGTACTTC. Amino acid sequence: CASSPGQGETQYF.

The rearrangement uses TRBV11-2 and TRBJ1-4; unclear D gene. Trimming left V 5 bases short and J 4 bases short, with 8 bases between. The CDR3 extends over 13 amino acids. CDR1 and CDR2 from the germline V gene are SGHAT and FQNNGV. CDR3 coding DNA: TGTGCCAGCAGCACGACCATTAATGAAAAACTGTTTTTT. Its protein is CASSTTINEKLFF.

This clone was counted only a few times. The CDR3 region is CASSLEAGVINEQFF. CDR3 nucleotides: TGTGCCAGCAGCTTGGAAGCGGGAGTAATCAATGAGCAGTTCTTC. The chain carries TRBV5-4 and TRBJ2-1, with 8 bases lining up with TRBD2. This CDR3 spans 15 amino acids. V trimming: 0 bases; J trimming: 6 bases; junction bases outside the gene matches: 5. The germline V gene encodes CDR1 SGHNT and CDR2 YYREEE (reference sequence). The entire variable domain, with the rest obtained from reference TRBV5-4 and TRBJ2-1, is as follows: ETGVTQSPTHLIKTRGQQVTLRCSSQSGHNTVSWYQQALGQGPQFIFQYYREEENGRGNFPPRFSGLQFPNYSSELNVNALELDDSALYLCASSLEAGVINEQFFGPGTRLTVL.

The chain links TRBV15 to TRBJ2-7; D call uncertain. CDR1 and CDR2 (germline): LNHNV, YYDKDF (reference sequence). CDR3 size: 17 residues. V gave up 0 bases and J gave up 2 bases, with 17 bases separating them. CDR3 region: CATSRDPTRTVTYEQYF. In DNA, the CDR3 is TGTGCCACCAGCAGAGATCCCACACGCACAGTGACCTACGAGCAGTACTTC.

The V and J genes are TRBV6-6 and TRBJ2-3; the D is unclear. The CDR3 is 15 amino acids. The germline V gene has CDR1 MNHNY and CDR2 SVGAGI (reference sequence). Trimming cost V 5 bases and J 2 bases, with 14 bases left between them. CDR3: CASSPNDWVTDTQYF. The CDR3 DNA reads TGTGCCAGCAGTCCCAACGACTGGGTCACAGATACGCAGTATTTT.